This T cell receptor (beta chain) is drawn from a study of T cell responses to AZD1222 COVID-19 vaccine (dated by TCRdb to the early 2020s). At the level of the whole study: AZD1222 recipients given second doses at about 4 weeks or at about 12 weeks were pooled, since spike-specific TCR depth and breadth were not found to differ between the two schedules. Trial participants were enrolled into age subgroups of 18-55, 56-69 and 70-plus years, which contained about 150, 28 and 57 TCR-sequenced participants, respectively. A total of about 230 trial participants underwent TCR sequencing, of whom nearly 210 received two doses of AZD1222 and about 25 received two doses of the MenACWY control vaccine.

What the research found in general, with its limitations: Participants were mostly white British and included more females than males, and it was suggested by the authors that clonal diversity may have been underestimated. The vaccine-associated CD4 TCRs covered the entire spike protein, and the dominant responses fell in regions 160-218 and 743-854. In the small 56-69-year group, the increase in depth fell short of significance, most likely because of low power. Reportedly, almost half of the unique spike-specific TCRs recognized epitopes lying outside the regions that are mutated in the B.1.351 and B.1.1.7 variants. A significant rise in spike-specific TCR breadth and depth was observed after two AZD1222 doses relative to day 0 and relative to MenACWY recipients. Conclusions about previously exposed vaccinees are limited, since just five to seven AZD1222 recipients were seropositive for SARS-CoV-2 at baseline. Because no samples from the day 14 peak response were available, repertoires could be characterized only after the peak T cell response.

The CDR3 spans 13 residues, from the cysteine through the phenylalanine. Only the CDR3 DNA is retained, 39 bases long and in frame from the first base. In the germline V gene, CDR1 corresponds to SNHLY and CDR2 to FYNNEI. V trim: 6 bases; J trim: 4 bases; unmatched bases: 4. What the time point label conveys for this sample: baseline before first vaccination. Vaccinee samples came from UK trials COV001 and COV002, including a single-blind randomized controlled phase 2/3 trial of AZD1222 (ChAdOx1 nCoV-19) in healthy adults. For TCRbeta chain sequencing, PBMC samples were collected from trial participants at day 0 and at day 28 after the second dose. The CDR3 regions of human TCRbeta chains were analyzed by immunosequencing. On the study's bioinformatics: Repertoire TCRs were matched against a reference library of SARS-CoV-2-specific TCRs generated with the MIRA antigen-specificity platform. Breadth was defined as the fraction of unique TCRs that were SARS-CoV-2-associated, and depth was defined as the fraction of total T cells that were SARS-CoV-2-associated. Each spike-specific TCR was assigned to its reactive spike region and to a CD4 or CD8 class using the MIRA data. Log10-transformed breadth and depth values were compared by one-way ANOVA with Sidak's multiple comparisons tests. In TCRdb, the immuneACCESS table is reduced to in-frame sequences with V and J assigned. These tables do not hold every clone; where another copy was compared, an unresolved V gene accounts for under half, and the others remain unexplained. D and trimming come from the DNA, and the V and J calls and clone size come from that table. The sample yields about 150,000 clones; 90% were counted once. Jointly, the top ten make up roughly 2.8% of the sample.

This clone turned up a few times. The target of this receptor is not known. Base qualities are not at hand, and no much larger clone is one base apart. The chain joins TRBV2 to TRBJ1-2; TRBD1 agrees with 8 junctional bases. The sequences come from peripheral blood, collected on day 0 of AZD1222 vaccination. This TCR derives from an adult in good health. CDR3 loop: CASRLQGVYGYTF. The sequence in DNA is TGTGCCAGCAGACTACAGGGGGTCTATGGCTACACCTTC. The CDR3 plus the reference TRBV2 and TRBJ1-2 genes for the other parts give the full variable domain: EPEVTQTPSHQVTQMGQEVILRCVPISNHLYFYWYRQILGQKVEFLVSFYNNEISEKSEIFDDQFSVERPDGSNFTLKIRSTKLEDSAMYFCASRLQGVYGYTFGSGTRLTVV.